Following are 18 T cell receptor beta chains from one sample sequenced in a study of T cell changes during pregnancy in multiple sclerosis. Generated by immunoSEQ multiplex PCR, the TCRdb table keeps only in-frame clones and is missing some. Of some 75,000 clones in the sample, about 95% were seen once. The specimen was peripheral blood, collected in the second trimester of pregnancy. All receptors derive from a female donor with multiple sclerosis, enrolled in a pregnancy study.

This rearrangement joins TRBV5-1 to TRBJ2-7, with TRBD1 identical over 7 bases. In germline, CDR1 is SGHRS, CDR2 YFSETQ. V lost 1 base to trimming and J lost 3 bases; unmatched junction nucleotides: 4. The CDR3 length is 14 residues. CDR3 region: CASSLTGDNYEQYF. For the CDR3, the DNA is TGCGCCAGCAGCTTGACAGGGGACAACTACGAGCAGTACTTC.

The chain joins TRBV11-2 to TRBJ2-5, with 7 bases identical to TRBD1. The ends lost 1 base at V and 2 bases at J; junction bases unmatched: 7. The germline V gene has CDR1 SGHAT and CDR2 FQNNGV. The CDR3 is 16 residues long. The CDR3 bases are TGTGCCAGCAGCTTAGGCTTACAGGGGATTCAAGAGACCCAGTACTTC. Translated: CASSLGLQGIQETQYF.

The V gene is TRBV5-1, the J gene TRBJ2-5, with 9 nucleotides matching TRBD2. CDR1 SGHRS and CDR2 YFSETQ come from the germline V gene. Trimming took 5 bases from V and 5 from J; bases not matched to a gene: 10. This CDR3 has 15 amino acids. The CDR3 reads CASSRAGLASETQYF. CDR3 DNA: TGCGCCAGCAGTCGCGCGGGACTAGCATCGGAGACCCAGTACTTC.

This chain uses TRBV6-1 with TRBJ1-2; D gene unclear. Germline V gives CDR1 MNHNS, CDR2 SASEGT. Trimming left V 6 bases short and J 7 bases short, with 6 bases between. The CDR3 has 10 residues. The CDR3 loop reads CASRSTGYTF. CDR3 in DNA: TGTGCCAGCAGGAGTACTGGCTACACCTTC.

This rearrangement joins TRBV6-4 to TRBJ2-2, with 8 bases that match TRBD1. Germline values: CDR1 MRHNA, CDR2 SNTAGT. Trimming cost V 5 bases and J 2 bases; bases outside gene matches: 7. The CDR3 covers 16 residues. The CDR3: CASSREQGVNTGELFF. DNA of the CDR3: TGTGCCAGCAGTAGGGAACAGGGGGTTAACACCGGGGAGCTGTTTTTT.

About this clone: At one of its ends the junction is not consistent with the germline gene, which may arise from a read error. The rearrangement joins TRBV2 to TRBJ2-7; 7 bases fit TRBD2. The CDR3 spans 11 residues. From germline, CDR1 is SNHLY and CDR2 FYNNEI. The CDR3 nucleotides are TGTGCCAGCAGTTGGGACTACCCCGGGAACTTC. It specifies CASSWDYPGNF.

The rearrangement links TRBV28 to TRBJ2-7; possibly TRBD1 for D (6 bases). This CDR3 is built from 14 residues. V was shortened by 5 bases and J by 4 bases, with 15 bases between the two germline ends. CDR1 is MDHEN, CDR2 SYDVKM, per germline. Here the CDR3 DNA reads TGTGCCAGCAGTCGGCCAGGGGATCCTTACGAGCAGTACTTC. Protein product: CASSRPGDPYEQYF. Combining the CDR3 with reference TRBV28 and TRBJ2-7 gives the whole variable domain DVKVTQSSRYLVKRTGEKVFLECVQDMDHENMFWYRQDPGLGLRLIYFSYDVKMKEKGDIPEGYSVSREKKERFSLILESASTNQTSMYLCASSRPGDPYEQYFGPGTRLTVT.

CDR3 protein: CASRPPGAPPDEQYF. DNA of the CDR3: TGTGCCAGCCGTCCTCCGGGAGCACCCCCCGACGAGCAGTACTTC. The chain employs TRBV28 and TRBJ2-7; maybe TRBD2 (6 bases). Germline loops: CDR1 MDHEN, CDR2 SYDVKM. CDR3 size: 15 residues. The V end was cut by 8 bases, the J end by 5 bases, with 22 bases between.

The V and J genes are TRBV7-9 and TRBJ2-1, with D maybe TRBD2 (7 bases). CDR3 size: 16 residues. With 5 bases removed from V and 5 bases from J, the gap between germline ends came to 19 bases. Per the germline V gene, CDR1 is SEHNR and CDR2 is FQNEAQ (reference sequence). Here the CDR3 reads CASSHLGGASHNEQFF. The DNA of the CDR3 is TGTGCCAGCAGCCATTTAGGGGGGGCCTCTCACAATGAGCAGTTCTTC.

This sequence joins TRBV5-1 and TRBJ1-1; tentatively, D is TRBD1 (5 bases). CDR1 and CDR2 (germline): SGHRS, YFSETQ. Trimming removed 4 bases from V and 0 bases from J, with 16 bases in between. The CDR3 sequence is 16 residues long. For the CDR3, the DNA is TGCGCCAGCAGCCCCCAGGCGTCCAGGGTGAACACTGAAGCTTTCTTT. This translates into CASSPQASRVNTEAFF. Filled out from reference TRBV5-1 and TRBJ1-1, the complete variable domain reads KAGVTQTPRYLIKTRGQQVTLSCSPISGHRSVSWYQQTPGQGLQFLFEYFSETQRNKGNFPGRFSGRQFSNSRSEMNVSTLELGDSALYLCASSPQASRVNTEAFFGQGTRLTVV.

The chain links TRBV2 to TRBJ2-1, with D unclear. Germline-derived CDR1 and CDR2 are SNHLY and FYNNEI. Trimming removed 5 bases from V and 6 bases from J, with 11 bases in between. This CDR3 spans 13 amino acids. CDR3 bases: TGTGCCAGCAGTATAGTCTTAGCCAATGAGCAGTTCTTC. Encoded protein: CASSIVLANEQFF.

The CDR3 loop reads CASSPFRDSYGYTF. The DNA for the CDR3 is TGTGCCAGCTCACCGTTCCGGGACAGCTATGGCTACACCTTC. The chain has TRBV18 and TRBJ1-2; 7 positions match TRBD1. Per the germline V gene, CDR1 is KGHSH and CDR2 is LQKENI. Losses at the gene ends were 3 bases for V and 4 bases for J; bases not matched to a gene: 5. CDR3 length: 14 residues. Drawing the rest from reference TRBV18 and TRBJ1-2, the complete variable domain is NAGVMQNPRHLVRRRGQEARLRCSPMKGHSHVYWYRQLPEEGLKFMVYLQKENIIDESGMPKERFSAEFPKEGPSILRIQQVVRGDSAAYFCASSPFRDSYGYTFGSGTRLTVV.

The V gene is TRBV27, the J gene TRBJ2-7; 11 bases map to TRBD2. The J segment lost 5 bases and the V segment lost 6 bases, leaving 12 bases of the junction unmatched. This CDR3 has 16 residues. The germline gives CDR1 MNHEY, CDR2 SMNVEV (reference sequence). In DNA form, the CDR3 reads TGTGCCAGCAGCGGCCTCGTTACTAGCGGGAGCCACGAGCAGTACTTC. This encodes CASSGLVTSGSHEQYF.

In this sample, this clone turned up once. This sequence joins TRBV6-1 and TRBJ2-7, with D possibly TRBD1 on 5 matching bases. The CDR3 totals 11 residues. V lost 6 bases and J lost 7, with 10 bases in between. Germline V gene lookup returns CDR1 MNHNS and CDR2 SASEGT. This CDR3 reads CASRQVWEQYF. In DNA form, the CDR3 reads TGTGCCAGCAGACAGGTTTGGGAGCAGTACTTC.

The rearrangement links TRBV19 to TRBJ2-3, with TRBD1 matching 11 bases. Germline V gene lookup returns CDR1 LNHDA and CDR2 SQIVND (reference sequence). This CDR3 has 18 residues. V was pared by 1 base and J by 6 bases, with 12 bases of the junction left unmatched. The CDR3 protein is CASSIAPGQGDFPDTQYF. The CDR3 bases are TGTGCCAGTAGTATAGCTCCGGGACAGGGGGACTTTCCGGATACGCAGTATTTT.

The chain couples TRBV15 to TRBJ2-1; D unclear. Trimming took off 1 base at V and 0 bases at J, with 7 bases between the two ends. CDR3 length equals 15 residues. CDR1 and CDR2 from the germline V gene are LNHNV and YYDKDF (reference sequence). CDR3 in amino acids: CATSRVRSSYNEQFF. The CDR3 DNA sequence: TGTGCCACCAGCAGAGTCCGGAGCTCCTACAATGAGCAGTTCTTC.

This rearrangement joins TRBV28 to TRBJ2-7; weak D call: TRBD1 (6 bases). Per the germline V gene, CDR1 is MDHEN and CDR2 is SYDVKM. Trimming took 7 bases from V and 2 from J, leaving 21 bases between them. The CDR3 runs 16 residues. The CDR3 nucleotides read TGTGCCAGCAAGGAGCCGGGAAAAGGACAGACCTACGAGCAGTACTTC. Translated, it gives CASKEPGKGQTYEQYF. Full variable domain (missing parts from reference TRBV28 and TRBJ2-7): DVKVTQSSRYLVKRTGEKVFLECVQDMDHENMFWYRQDPGLGLRLIYFSYDVKMKEKGDIPEGYSVSREKKERFSLILESASTNQTSMYLCASKEPGKGQTYEQYFGPGTRLTVT.

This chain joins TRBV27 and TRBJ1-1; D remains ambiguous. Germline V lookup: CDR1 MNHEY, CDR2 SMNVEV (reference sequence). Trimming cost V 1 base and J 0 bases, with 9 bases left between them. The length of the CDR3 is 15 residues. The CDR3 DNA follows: TGTGCCAGCAGTTTATTGGGCAGCATGAACACTGAAGCTTTCTTT. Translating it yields CASSLLGSMNTEAFF.